Below, 27 T cell receptor beta chains from the same sample are listed, as sequenced in a study of tumor and adjacent non-tumor tissue in lung cancer. This sample's RNA came from whole unsorted tissue. Three rounds of nested PCR, following a modified ARM-PCR protocol, produced the TCRbeta library. TCRdb called the multiplex PCR reads again in MiXCR, with one record for every CDR3 protein. The data contain roughly 76,000 distinct CDR3 sequences, approximately 71% of them singletons. Sample: lung tumor tissue. These receptors were collected from an older woman with non-small cell lung cancer.

This chain's CDR3 is CASSLGAWEIHEQYF. As DNA, the CDR3 is TGTGCCAGCAGTCTGGGGGCATGGGAAATCCACGAGCAGTACTTC. V is TRBV7-9 and J is TRBJ2-7, with D tentatively TRBD1 (6 bases). Trimming removed 6 bases at V and 5 bases at J, with 20 bases between. The CDR3 length is 15 residues. Germline V gene sequence: CDR1 SEHNR, CDR2 FQNEAQ (reference sequence).

CDR3 loop: CSVAGTGGEKLFF. CDR3 sequence (DNA): TGCAGCGTCGCCGGCACAGGGGGTGAAAAACTGTTTTTT. The V and J genes are TRBV29-1 and TRBJ1-4; 8 nucleotides line up with TRBD1. The CDR3 length is 13 residues. Trimming removed 6 bases from V and 7 bases from J; junction bases left unmatched: 7. CDR1 and CDR2 from the germline V gene are SQVTM and ANQGSEA.

As for this clonotype: The CDR3 carries no conserved terminal phenylalanine or tryptophan, so it likely arises from a read error. The chain couples TRBV29-1 to TRBJ2-5; D unresolved. Germline-derived CDR1 and CDR2 are SQVTM and ANQGSEA. This CDR3 has 12 amino acids. CDR3: CCVSELQETQYL. The DNA for the CDR3 is TGCTGCGTGTCAGAGCTACAAGAGACCCAGTACTTA.

Points on this clonotype: This likely comes from a read error, as the CDR3 has no conserved phenylalanine or tryptophan at its end. The rearrangement links TRBV12-3 or TRBV12-4 to TRBJ2-7; D call uncertain. The germline V and J ends were trimmed by 5 bases and 4 bases, with 9 bases remaining between them. This CDR3 is built from 12 residues. Here the CDR3 reads CASSIDGYEQYL. The CDR3 coding sequence is TGTGCCAGCAGTATTGACGGGTACGAGCAGTACTTA.

As regards this clonotype: A read error may be the cause here, since a much bigger clone is one base away. The rearrangement uses TRBV28 and TRBJ2-3, with D perhaps matching TRBD1 (6 bases). The CDR3 is 16 amino acids. Germline CDR1 and CDR2: MDHEN and SYDVKM. CDR3 sequence reads: CASSHWDTAYTDMQYF. The CDR3 DNA follows: TGTGCCAGCAGCCACTGGGACACCGCATACACAGATATGCAGTATTTT.

A few counts support this clonotype. The chain has TRBV28 and TRBJ1-1; unclear D gene. Germline CDR1 and CDR2: MDHEN and SYDVKM. Trimming took 3 bases from V and 3 from J, leaving 11 bases between them. The CDR3 loop spans 14 amino acids. The DNA for the CDR3 is TGTGCCAGCAGTTTGGTGGGGATGTACACTGAAGCTTTCTTT. It is translated as CASSLVGMYTEAFF.

A remark on this clonotype: A read error may account for a junction end that differs from germline. The V and J genes are TRBV5-4 and TRBJ2-7; TRBD2 matches 12 bases. Germline V gene sequence: CDR1 SGHNT, CDR2 YYREEE (reference sequence). This CDR3 has 15 residues. CDR3 nucleotide sequence: TGTGTCAGCATCTCACAGACTAGCGGGAGCTACGAGCAGTACTTC. This codes for CVSISQTSGSYEQYF.

A remark on this clonotype: This could be a read error, since a much larger clone is one nucleotide away. The V call is TRBV28, the J call TRBJ2-5, with TRBD1 as a possible D gene (6 bases). This CDR3 is built from 14 residues. Germline CDR1 and CDR2: MDHEN and SYDVKM. CDR3 amino acids: CARSLAGALVTQYF. For the CDR3, the DNA is TGTGCCCGCAGTTTAGCAGGGGCTCTAGTGACCCAGTACTTC.

In the case of this clonotype: Being one base from a much bigger clone, this may be a read error. This chain uses TRBV28 with TRBJ2-5; the D is unclear. The V end lost 7 bases, the J end lost 1 base, and 13 bases lay between the germline ends. Germline CDR1 MDHEN, CDR2 SYDVKM. The CDR3 length is 14 residues. The CDR3, as DNA: TGTGCCAGCACCTCCAGTTGGTTCCAAGAGACCCAGTACTTC. It specifies CASTSSWFQETQYF.

On this clonotype: A junction boundary mismatches the germline segment, possibly from a read error. This chain links TRBV28 with TRBJ2-5; D is possibly TRBD1 (5 bases). From germline, CDR1 is MDHEN and CDR2 SYDVKM. The CDR3 is 16 residues long. The DNA of the CDR3 is TGTCCCAGCAGTTTTAGTTTGGGGCAGAACCAAGAGACCCAGTACTTC. It codes for CPSSFSLGQNQETQYF.

This clonotype was recorded only once. The gene calls are TRBV6-2 or TRBV6-3 and TRBJ2-7, with D perhaps matching TRBD2 (5 bases). The CDR3 has 17 amino acids. V lost 8 bases to trimming and J lost 13 bases, with 36 bases between them. Looked up from germline, CDR1 is MNHEY and CDR2 is SVGEGT. The CDR3 coding sequence is TGTGCCAGCTCCGTGGAGAACGGGAAGCAAATCTCCTACGAGTACTACTTC. Protein: CASSVENGKQISYEYYF.

This chain links TRBV4-1 with TRBJ1-1; the D is unclear. CDR1 and CDR2 from the germline V gene are MGHRA and YSYEKL. This CDR3 is 16 amino acids long. The V end was cut by 5 bases, the J end by 0 bases, with 16 bases between. The CDR3 nucleotides read TGCGCCAGCAGCATCTATCTCCCATCAATGAACACTGAAGCTTTCTTT. Translated: CASSIYLPSMNTEAFF.

This clonotype was counted many times. The junction shows a germline mismatch at one end, possibly a read error. V and J are TRBV20-1 and TRBJ2-4, with 7 bases lining up with TRBD2. The CDR3 loop spans 14 amino acids. Per the germline V gene, CDR1 is DFQATT and CDR2 is SNEGSKA (reference sequence). The CDR3 region is CSGTPGTKGGIQCF. The DNA for the CDR3 is TGCAGTGGAACGCCCGGGACTAAAGGCGGCATTCAGTGCTTC.

For this clonotype: Since no conserved phenylalanine or tryptophan closes the CDR3, a read error is the likely cause. The DNA is omitted, as the CDR3 cannot be located on it reliably, and the CDR3 follows TCRdb's listing. The V call is TRBV6-5, the J call TRBJ2-7; the table's TRBD2 call for D was not verified on the DNA. The CDR3 extends over 13 residues, inclusive of both ends. Germline lookup yields CDR1 MNHEY and CDR2 SVGAGI. CDR3 region: CASSYVGPRERYL.

In its sample, this clonotype was seen a few times. Given a much more abundant clone one base away, this may be a read error. The chain combines TRBV10-3 with TRBJ1-2; perhaps TRBD1 as D (6 bases). Germline CDR1 is ENHRY and CDR2 is SYGVKD. The CDR3 has 15 amino acids. CDR3 sequence reads: CVISVRKGGPNGYTF. DNA of the CDR3: TGTGTCATCAGTGTCCGGAAAGGGGGTCCGAATGGCTACACCTTC.

CDR3 coding DNA: TGTGCCAGCAGCGAAAGACAGAGCTCCTACGAGCAGTACTTC. It translates to CASSERQSSYEQYF. The chain recombines TRBV6-1 with TRBJ2-7; D is possibly TRBD1 (5 bases). The CDR3 loop spans 14 amino acids. CDR1 is MNHNS, CDR2 SASEGT, per germline. The ends were cut back, 6 bases at V and 0 bases at J, with 12 bases in the middle.

This rearrangement joins TRBV6-2 or TRBV6-3 to TRBJ2-7, with 8 bases lining up with TRBD2. Trimming took 5 bases from V and 7 from J; bases not matched to a gene: 7. This CDR3 contains 13 residues. Germline lookup yields CDR1 MNHEY and CDR2 SVGEGT. In DNA form, the CDR3 reads TGTGCCAGCAGTCAACCAGCGGGAGTAGAGCAGTACTTC. This gives the protein CASSQPAGVEQYF.

A word on this clonotype: One end of the junction fails to match germline, which may point to a read error. The chain carries TRBV29-1 and TRBJ2-1; D possibly corresponds to TRBD1 (6 bases). The length of the CDR3 is 13 residues. The germline gives CDR1 SQVTM, CDR2 ANQGSEA. The CDR3 reads CSVEGGSSNEQFF. CDR3 in DNA: TGCAGTGTTGAAGGGGGAAGTAGCAATGAGCAGTTCTTC.

Concerning this clonotype itself: At one boundary the junction diverges from the germline segment, which might be a read error. The chain carries TRBV4-2 and TRBJ1-6; D not resolved. This CDR3 spans 15 amino acids. Germline CDR1 is LGHNA and CDR2 is YNFKEQ. The CDR3 DNA sequence: TGTGCCGGCAGCCTATGGGATGGGGATAATTCACCTCTCCACTTT. It yields the protein CAGSLWDGDNSPLHF.

On this clonotype itself: Relative to the germline gene, one junction end is altered; a read error may explain this. The chain recombines TRBV19 with TRBJ1-5; D unclear. Germline values: CDR1 LNHDA, CDR2 SQIVND (reference sequence). The CDR3 is 13 amino acids. The CDR3 sequence is CASSIRVNPPQHF. The CDR3 DNA reads as TGTGCCAGTAGTATACGAGTCAATCCGCCCCAGCATTTT.

The rearrangement joins TRBV10-3 to TRBJ1-5, with D uncertain. The CDR3 totals 17 residues. With 2 bases removed from V and 4 bases from J, the gap between germline ends came to 18 bases. In germline, CDR1 is ENHRY, CDR2 SYGVKD. CDR3: CAISEGSVGPSNQPQHF. The CDR3 bases are TGTGCCATCAGTGAGGGATCCGTGGGCCCGAGTAATCAGCCCCAGCATTTT.

This clonotype was seen at least ten times. The chain has TRBV12-3 or TRBV12-4 and TRBJ2-1; TRBD2 agrees at 9 bases. This CDR3 is built from 14 residues. V was clipped by 5 bases and J by 6 bases; unmatched bases: 5. CDR3 bases: TGTGCCAGCAGTGATAGCGGGAGCAGCAATGAGCAGTTCTTC. It translates to CASSDSGSSNEQFF.

For this clonotype: A read error may account for a junction end that differs from germline. This CDR3 reads CASSSGPGKDYGHTF. As DNA, the CDR3 is TGTGCCAGCAGTTCCGGACCAGGGAAAGACTATGGCCACACCTTC. The genes are TRBV5-4 and TRBJ1-2; tentative D call: TRBD1 (5 bases). Per the germline V gene, CDR1 is SGHNT and CDR2 is YYREEE (reference sequence). This CDR3 comprises 15 residues.

Points on this clonotype: The junction does not match germline at one end; this may be a read error. The chain links TRBV6-1 to TRBJ1-5; D is uncertain. From germline, CDR1 is MNHNS and CDR2 SASEGT. This CDR3 comprises 16 residues. In nucleotides, the CDR3 is TGTGCCAGCAGTGAACGTGGTAGAAATAGGAATCAGCCCCGGCATTTT. Translated, it gives CASSERGRNRNQPRHF.

As concerns this clonotype: Without the conserved terminal phenylalanine or tryptophan, this CDR3 likely stems from a read error. The limits of the CDR3 on the DNA are not certain, so only TCRdb's listed CDR3 is given. The V and J genes are TRBV10-2 and TRBJ1-5; TRBD1 reflects the table's D call only, with no check against the DNA. CDR1 and CDR2 from the germline V gene are WSHSY and SAAADI. The CDR3 extends over 13 residues, inclusive of both ends. CDR3 in amino acids: CASSLQGAQPRHL.

In the case of this clonotype: One end of the junction fails to match germline, which may point to a read error. The chain is built from TRBV6-2 or TRBV6-3 and TRBJ2-1, with 9 bases identical to TRBD1. This CDR3 spans 15 amino acids. The germline gives CDR1 MNHEY, CDR2 SVGEGT. The CDR3 DNA sequence: TGTGCCAACAGCAGAACCGGGACAGGGAAGGGTGAGCAATTCTTC. It yields the protein CANSRTGTGKGEQFF.

This chain uses TRBV6-2 or TRBV6-3 with TRBJ2-1; D unclear. CDR1 and CDR2 (germline): MNHEY, SVGEGT. The CDR3 loop spans 13 amino acids. The V gene lost 2 bases and the J gene lost 6 bases, with 8 bases spanning the gap. CDR3 DNA sequence: TGTGCCAGCAGTTACACCTTAGGCAATGAGCAGTTCTTC. Translated: CASSYTLGNEQFF.